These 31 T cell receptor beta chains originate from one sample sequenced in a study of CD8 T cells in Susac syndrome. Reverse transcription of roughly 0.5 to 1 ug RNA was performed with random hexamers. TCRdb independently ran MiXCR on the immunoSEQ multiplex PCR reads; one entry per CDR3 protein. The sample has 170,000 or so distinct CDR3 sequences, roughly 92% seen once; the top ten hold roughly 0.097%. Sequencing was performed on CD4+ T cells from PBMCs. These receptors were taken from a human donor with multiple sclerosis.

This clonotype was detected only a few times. For the CDR3, the DNA is TGTGCCAGTGCGGGACGGACTTACGAGCAGTACTTC. Its translation: CASAGRTYEQYF. The rearrangement links TRBV2 to TRBJ2-7, with D perhaps TRBD2 (6 bases). V was pared by 9 bases and J by 4 bases, with 13 bases between. Germline loops: CDR1 SNHLY, CDR2 FYNNEI. This CDR3 region has 12 residues. The variable domain in full, completed from reference TRBV2 and TRBJ2-7, reads EPEVTQTPSHQVTQMGQEVILRCVPISNHLYFYWYRQILGQKVEFLVSFYNNEISEKSEIFDDQFSVERPDGSNFTLKIRSTKLEDSAMYFCASAGRTYEQYFGPGTRLTVT.

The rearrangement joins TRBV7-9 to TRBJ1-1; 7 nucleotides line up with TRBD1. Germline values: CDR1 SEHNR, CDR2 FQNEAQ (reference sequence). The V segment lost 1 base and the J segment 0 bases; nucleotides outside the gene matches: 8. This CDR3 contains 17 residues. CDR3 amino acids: CASSLGAGGNLNTEAFF. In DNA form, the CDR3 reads TGTGCCAGCAGCTTAGGGGCAGGGGGAAATCTGAACACTGAAGCTTTCTTT.

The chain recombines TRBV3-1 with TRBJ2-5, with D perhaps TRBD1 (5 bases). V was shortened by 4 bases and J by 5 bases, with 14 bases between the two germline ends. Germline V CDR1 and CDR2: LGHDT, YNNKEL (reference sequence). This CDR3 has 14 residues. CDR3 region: CASSLAGNTETQYF. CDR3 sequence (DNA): TGTGCCAGCAGCCTGGCAGGGAATACGGAGACCCAGTACTTC.

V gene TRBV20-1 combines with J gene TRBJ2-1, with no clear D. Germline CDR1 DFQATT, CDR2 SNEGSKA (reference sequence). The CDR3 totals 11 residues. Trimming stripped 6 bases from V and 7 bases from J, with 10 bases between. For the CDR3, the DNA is TGCAGTGCGGCGACTTTTAATGAGCAGTTCTTC. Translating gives CSAATFNEQFF.

DNA of the CDR3: TGCAGTGCTAGAACAACAGGGGGCAGCTATGGCTACACCTTC. Protein: CSARTTGGSYGYTF. The chain has TRBV20-1 and TRBJ1-2; TRBD1 agrees at 9 bases. CDR1 is DFQATT, CDR2 SNEGSKA, per germline (reference sequence). The CDR3 has 14 amino acids. The trim removed 2 bases at V and 4 bases at J, leaving 5 bases unmatched.

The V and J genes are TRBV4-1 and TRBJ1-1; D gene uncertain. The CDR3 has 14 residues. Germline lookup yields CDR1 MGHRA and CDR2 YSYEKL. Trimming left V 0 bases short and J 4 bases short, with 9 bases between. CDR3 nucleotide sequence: TGCGCCAGCAGCCAAGATGGGCAGATCACTGAAGCTTTCTTT. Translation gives CASSQDGQITEAFF.

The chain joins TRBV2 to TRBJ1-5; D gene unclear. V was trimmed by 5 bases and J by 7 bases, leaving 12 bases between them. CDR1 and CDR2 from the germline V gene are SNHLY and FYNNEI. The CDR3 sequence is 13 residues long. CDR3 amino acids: CASSRTGMQPQHF. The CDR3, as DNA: TGTGCCAGCAGTCGAACGGGGATGCAGCCCCAGCATTTT.

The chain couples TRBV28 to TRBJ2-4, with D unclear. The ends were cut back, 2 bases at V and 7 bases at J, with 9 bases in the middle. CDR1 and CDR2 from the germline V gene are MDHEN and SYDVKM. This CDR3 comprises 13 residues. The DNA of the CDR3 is TGTGCCAGCAGTTTAGCTATCCGGAACATTCAGTACTTC. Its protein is CASSLAIRNIQYF.

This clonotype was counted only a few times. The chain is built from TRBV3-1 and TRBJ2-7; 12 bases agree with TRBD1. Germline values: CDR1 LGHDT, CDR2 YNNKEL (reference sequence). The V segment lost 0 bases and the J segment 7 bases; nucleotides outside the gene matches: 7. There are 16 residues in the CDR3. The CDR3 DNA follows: TGTGCCAGCAGCCAAGATAGGGGACAGGGGGCGTTGGAGCAGTACTTC. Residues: CASSQDRGQGALEQYF.

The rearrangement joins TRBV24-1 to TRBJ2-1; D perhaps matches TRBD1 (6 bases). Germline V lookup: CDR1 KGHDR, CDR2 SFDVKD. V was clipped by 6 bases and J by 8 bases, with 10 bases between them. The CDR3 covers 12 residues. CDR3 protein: CATSSNRDEQFF. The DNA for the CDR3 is TGTGCCACCAGTTCGAACAGGGATGAGCAGTTCTTC.

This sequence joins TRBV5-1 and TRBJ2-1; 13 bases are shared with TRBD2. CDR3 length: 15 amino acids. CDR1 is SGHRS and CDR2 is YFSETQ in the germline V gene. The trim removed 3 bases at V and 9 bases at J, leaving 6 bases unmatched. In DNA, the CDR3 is TGCGCCAGCAGCTCCTGGACTAGCGGGAGTGGTGAGCAGTTCTTC. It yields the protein CASSSWTSGSGEQFF.

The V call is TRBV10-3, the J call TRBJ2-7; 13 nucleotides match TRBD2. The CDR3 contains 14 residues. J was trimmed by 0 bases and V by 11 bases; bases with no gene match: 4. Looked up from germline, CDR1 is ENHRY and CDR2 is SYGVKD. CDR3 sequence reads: CASTSGRSSYEQYF. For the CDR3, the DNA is TGTGCCTCGACTAGCGGGAGGAGCTCCTACGAGCAGTACTTC.

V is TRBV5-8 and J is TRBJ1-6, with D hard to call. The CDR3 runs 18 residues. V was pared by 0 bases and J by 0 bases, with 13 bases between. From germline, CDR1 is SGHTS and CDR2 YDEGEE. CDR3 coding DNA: TGTGCCAGCAGCTTGGTAGGGATTGGCAGCTCCTATAATTCACCCCTCCACTTT. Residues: CASSLVGIGSSYNSPLHF.

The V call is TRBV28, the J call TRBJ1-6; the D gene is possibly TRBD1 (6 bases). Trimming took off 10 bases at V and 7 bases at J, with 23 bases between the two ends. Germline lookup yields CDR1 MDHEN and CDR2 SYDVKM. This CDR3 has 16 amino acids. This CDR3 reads CATKGGSGLGNSPLHF. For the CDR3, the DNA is TGTGCCACCAAGGGGGGGTCCGGGCTCGGCAATTCACCCCTCCACTTT.

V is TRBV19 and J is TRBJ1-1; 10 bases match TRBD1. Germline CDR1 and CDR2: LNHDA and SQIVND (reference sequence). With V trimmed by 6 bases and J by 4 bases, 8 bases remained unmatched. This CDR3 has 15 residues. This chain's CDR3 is CASSRPGTGVTEAFF. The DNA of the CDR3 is TGTGCCAGTAGCCGACCAGGGACAGGGGTCACTGAAGCTTTCTTT.

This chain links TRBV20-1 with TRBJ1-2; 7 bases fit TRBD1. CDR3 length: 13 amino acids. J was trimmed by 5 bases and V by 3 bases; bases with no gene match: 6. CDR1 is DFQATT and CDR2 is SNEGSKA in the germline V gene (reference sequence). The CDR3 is CSASEGQLYGYTF. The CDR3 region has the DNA TGCAGTGCTAGTGAGGGACAGCTTTATGGCTACACCTTC.

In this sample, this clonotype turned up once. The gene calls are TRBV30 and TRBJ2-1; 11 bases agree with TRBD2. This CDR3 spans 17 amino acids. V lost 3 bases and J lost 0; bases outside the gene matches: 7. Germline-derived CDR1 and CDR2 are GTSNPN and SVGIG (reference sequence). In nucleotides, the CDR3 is TGTGCCTGGAGGCATAGCGGGGGGGCGAGCTCCTACAATGAGCAGTTCTTC. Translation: CAWRHSGGASSYNEQFF.

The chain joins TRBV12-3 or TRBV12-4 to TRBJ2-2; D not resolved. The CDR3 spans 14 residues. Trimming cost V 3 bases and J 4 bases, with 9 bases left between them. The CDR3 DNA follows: TGTGCCAGCAGTTTCCAGGAATTCACCGGGGAGCTGTTTTTT. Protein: CASSFQEFTGELFF.

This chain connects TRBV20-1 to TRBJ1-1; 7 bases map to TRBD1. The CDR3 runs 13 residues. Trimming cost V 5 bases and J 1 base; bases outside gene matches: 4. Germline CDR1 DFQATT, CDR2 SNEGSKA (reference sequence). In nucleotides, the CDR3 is TGCAGTGCTTCCGGGACAGCGAACACTGAAGCTTTCTTT. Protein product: CSASGTANTEAFF.

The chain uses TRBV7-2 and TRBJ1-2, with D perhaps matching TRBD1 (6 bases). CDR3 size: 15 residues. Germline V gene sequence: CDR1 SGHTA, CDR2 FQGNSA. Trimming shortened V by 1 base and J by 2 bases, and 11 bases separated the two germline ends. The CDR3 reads CASSLGQGQNYGYTF. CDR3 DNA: TGTGCCAGCAGCTTAGGGCAGGGGCAGAACTATGGCTACACCTTC.

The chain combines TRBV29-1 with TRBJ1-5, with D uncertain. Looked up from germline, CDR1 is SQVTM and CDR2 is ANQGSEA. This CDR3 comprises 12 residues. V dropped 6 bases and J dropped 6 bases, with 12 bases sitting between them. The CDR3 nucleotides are TGCAGCGTCCGCGACGAATCTCAGCCCCAGCATTTT. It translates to CSVRDESQPQHF.

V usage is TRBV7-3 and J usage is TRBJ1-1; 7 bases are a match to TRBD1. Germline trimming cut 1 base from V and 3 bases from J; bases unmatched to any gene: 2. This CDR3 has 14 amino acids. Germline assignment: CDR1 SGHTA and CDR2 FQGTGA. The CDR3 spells CASSLKGADTEAFF. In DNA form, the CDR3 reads TGTGCCAGCAGCTTAAAGGGGGCGGACACTGAAGCTTTCTTT.

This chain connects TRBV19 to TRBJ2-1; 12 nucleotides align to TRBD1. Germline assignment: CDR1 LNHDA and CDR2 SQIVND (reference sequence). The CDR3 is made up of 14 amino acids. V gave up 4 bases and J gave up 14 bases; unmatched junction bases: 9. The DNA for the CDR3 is TGTGCCAGTAGTACGCAACCCGGGACAGGGGGCGAGTTCTTC. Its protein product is CASSTQPGTGGEFF.

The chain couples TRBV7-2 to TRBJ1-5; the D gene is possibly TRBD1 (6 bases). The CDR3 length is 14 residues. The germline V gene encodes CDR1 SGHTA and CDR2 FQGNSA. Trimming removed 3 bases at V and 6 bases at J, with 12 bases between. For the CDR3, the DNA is TGTGCCAGCAGCTTTTTTACAGGGCCTCAGCCCCAGCATTTT. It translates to CASSFFTGPQPQHF. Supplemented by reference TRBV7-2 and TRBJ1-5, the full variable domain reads GAGVSQSPSNKVTEKGKDVELRCDPISGHTALYWYRQSLGQGLEFLIYFQGNSAPDKSGLPSDRFSAERTGGSVSTLTIQRTQQEDSAVYLCASSFFTGPQPQHFGDGTRLSIL.

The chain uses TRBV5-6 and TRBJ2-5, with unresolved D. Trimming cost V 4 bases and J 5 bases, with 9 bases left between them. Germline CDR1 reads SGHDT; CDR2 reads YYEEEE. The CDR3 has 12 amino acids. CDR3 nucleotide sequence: TGTGCCAGCAGCCTTAACTGGGAGACCCAGTACTTC. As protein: CASSLNWETQYF. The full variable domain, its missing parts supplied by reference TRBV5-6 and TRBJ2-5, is DAGVTQSPTHLIKTRGQQVTLRCSPKSGHDTVSWYQQALGQGPQFIFQYYEEEERQRGNFPDRFSGHQFPNYSSELNVNALLLGDSALYLCASSLNWETQYFGPGTRLLVL.

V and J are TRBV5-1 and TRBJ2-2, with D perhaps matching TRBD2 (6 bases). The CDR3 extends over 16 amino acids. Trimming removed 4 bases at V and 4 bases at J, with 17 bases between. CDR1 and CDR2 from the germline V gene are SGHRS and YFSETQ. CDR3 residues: CASSASTVGGTGELFF. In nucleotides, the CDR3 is TGCGCCAGCAGCGCCTCGACAGTGGGAGGCACCGGGGAGCTGTTTTTT.

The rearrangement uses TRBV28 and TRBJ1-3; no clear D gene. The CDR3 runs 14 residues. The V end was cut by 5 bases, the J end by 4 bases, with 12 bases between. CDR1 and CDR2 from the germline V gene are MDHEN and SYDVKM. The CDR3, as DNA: TGTGCCAGCAGTCCATCTTACCGGGGAAACACCATATATTTT. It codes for CASSPSYRGNTIYF. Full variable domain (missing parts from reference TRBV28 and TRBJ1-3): DVKVTQSSRYLVKRTGEKVFLECVQDMDHENMFWYRQDPGLGLRLIYFSYDVKMKEKGDIPEGYSVSREKKERFSLILESASTNQTSMYLCASSPSYRGNTIYFGEGSWLTVV.

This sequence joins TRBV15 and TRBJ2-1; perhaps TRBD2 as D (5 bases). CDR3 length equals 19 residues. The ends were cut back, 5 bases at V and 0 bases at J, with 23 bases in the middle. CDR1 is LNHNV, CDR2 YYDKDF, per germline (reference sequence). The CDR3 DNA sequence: TGTGCCACCAGCGGGGTAGGCGTCTCACACACTAGCTCCTACAATGAGCAGTTCTTC. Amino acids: CATSGVGVSHTSSYNEQFF.

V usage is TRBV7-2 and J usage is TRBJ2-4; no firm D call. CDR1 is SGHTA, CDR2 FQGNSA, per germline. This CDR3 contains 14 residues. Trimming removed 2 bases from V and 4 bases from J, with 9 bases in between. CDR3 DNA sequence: TGTGCCAGCAGCTTATCTACTGGTAAAAACATTCAGTACTTC. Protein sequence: CASSLSTGKNIQYF.

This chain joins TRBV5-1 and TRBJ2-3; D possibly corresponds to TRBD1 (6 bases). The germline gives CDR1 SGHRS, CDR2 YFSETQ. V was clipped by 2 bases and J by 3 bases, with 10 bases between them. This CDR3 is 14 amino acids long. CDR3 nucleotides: TGCGCCAGCAGCTTTACTCAGGGGACAGATACGCAGTATTTT. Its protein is CASSFTQGTDTQYF.

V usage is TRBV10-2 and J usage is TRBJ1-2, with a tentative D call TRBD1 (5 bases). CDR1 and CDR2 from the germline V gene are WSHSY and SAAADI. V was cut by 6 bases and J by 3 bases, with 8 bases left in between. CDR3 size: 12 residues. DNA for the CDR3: TGCGCCAGCAGAGGGACGGACTATGGCTACACCTTC. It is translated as CASRGTDYGYTF.